The clone carrying this T cell receptor (beta chain) was counted only a few times. These data originate in a study of blood T cell repertoires in COVID-19. Study-level information: PBMCs, B-cell-depleted T cells, or T cells provided the cDNA or gDNA that made up the material.

All enrollees were about 18 to 90 years old and from about 25 US areas. Symptom resolution, clearance, or two negative PCRs marked the recovered donors of Cohort 3. Using immunoSEQ multiplex PCR, the repertoire was profiled, and TCRdb retains in-frame clones only, with some absent. The table lists a few hundred thousand clones, around 86% of them singletons. This receptor was obtained from a woman aged 45-59 years who had recovered from COVID-19. Sequenced: PBMCs or T cells enriched from blood (not recorded which).

The CDR3: CASTQGGGYNEQFF. As DNA, the CDR3 is TGCGCCAGCACCCAAGGGGGGGGTTACAATGAGCAGTTCTTC. V usage is TRBV5-1 and J usage is TRBJ2-1, with D tentatively TRBD2 (7 bases). CDR3 length: 14 amino acids. Germline V gene sequence: CDR1 SGHRS, CDR2 YFSETQ. The V gene lost 6 bases and the J gene lost 4 bases, with 14 bases spanning the gap.